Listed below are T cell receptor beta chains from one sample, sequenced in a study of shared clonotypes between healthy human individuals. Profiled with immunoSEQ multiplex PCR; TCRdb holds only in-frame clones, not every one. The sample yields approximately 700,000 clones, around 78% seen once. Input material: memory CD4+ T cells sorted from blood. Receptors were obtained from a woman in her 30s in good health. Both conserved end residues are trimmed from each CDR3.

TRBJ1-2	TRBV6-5	ASSFDITWYGYT
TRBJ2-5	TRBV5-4	ASSATSGIQETQY
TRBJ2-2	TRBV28	ASSRTGLADTGELF
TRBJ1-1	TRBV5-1	ASRPSLGQTFNTEAF
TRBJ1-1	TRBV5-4	ARGDQGSAEAF
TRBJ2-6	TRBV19	ASSRSSSGANVLT
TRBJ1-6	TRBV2	ASSAEGQGQSPLH
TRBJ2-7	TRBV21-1	ASSKIPPPGGQNYEQY
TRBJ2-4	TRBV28	ASSLFLRLGLVDKNIQY
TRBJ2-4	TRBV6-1	ASTGGARNIQY
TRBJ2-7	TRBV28	ASSFAGGSYEQY
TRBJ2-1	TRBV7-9	ASSSGLAGDNEQF
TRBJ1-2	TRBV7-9	ASSLEGRNYGYT
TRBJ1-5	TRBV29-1	SVAGDNQPQH